This T cell receptor (beta chain) was identified during a study of blood T cell repertoires in COVID-19. Study background: The United States, Italy and Spain supplied acute and convalescent COVID-19 samples.

Deletions cut 4 bases from V and 5 bases from J, with 5 bases between. There are 11 residues in the CDR3. Germline-derived CDR1 and CDR2 are LNHDA and SQIVND (reference sequence). Using immunoSEQ multiplex PCR, the repertoire was profiled, and TCRdb retains in-frame clones only, with some absent. The sample has hundreds of thousands of clones; 80% to 90% are singletons. The chain joins TRBV19 to TRBJ2-5; no clear D gene. This clonotype originated in a man younger than 45 who had recovered from COVID-19. Sequenced input: PBMCs or T cells enriched from blood (not recorded which). CDR3 coding DNA: TGTGCCAGTAGTACGCGGGAGACCCAGTACTTC. Translating it yields CASSTRETQYF.